This passage covers 15 T cell receptor beta chains from one sample sequenced in a study of T cells in localized non-small cell lung cancer. Sequencing was performed with immunoSEQ multiplex PCR; in TCRdb, only in-frame clones are kept and a portion is missing. There are fewer than 45,000 clones in the sample; roughly 80% occur only once, and 15% to 20% lies in the top ten. The source material was peripheral blood, sampled before any cancer treatment. The receptor source for this set is a male donor at least 60 years old with stage III squamous cell lung carcinoma.

In nucleotides, the CDR3 is TGTGCCAGCAGCTTGGGACAGTACCAAGAGACCCAGTACTTC. It translates to CASSLGQYQETQYF. The rearrangement uses TRBV5-8 and TRBJ2-5, with TRBD1 as a possible D gene (5 bases). The CDR3 is made up of 14 amino acids. Germline V gene sequence: CDR1 SGHTS, CDR2 YDEGEE. V was pared by 0 bases and J by 0 bases, with 6 bases between.

The chain couples TRBV14 to TRBJ1-1; the match to TRBD1 covers 9 bases. V lost 0 bases, J lost 7 bases, and 6 bases stayed unmatched. Germline V CDR1 and CDR2: SGHDN, FVKESK. CDR3 length equals 15 residues. The CDR3 region is CASSQDHRGLGEAFF. The DNA of the CDR3 is TGTGCCAGCAGCCAAGATCACAGGGGGCTTGGTGAAGCTTTCTTT.

This clone was counted only a few times. The chain carries TRBV28 and TRBJ1-5; no definite D call. The CDR3 loop spans 17 amino acids. The germline gives CDR1 MDHEN, CDR2 SYDVKM. The V end was cut by 6 bases, the J end by 2 bases, with 20 bases between. The chain's CDR3 is CASRLTSGILGNQPQHF. Written as DNA, the CDR3 is TGTGCCAGCAGATTAACCTCTGGGATATTGGGCAATCAGCCCCAGCATTTT.

V usage is TRBV2 and J usage is TRBJ2-7; D not certain. The CDR3 sequence is 12 residues long. Germline V lookup: CDR1 SNHLY, CDR2 FYNNEI. Trimming removed 6 bases from V and 2 bases from J, with 8 bases in between. The CDR3 sequence is CASSFRPYEQYF. The DNA of the CDR3 is TGTGCCAGCAGCTTCCGACCCTACGAGCAGTACTTC.

The V call is TRBV7-2, the J call TRBJ2-2; D ambiguous. There are 15 residues in the CDR3. V lost 2 bases and J 7 bases, leaving 14 bases between the germline ends. Germline lookup yields CDR1 SGHTA and CDR2 FQGNSA. The CDR3 coding sequence is TGTGCCAGCAGCTTATTGCGGACGTCGGGCGGGGAGCTGTTTTTT. It is translated as CASSLLRTSGGELFF.

The rearrangement uses TRBV30 and TRBJ2-6; possibly TRBD1 for D (6 bases). The V gene's germline CDR1 is GTSNPN and CDR2 SVGIG (reference sequence). The CDR3 totals 13 residues. Deletions cut 8 bases from V and 4 bases from J, with 12 bases between. CDR3 amino acids: CATDRIGANVLTF. CDR3 coding DNA: TGTGCCACCGACAGGATCGGGGCCAACGTCCTGACTTTC.

This chain joins TRBV4-1 and TRBJ2-5, with 12 positions matching TRBD2. The CDR3 is 17 residues long. V shed 1 base and J 7 bases; nucleotides not matched to a gene: 10. Looked up from germline, CDR1 is MGHRA and CDR2 is YSYEKL. DNA for the CDR3: TGCGCCAGCAGCCAAGTACTAGCGGGGGGCCCTCCTGGGACCCAGTACTTC. Protein: CASSQVLAGGPPGTQYF.

The V and J genes are TRBV7-7 and TRBJ2-3, with 7 bases fitting TRBD2. The length of the CDR3 is 15 residues. Germline trimming cut 5 bases from V and 0 bases from J; bases unmatched to any gene: 5. Germline V lookup: CDR1 SSHAT, CDR2 FNYEAQ (reference sequence). The CDR3 region is CASSPRGSSTDTQYF. CDR3 bases: TGTGCCAGCAGCCCGCGGGGGTCTAGCACAGATACGCAGTATTTT.

The chain couples TRBV28 to TRBJ2-7; 10 bases map to TRBD2. The germline CDR1 and CDR2 sequences are MDHEN and SYDVKM. The CDR3 has 16 residues. J lost 0 bases, V lost 6 bases, and 8 bases had no gene match. CDR3 sequence (DNA): TGTGCCAGCAGACGGACTAGCGGTTTTAGCTCCTACGAGCAGTACTTC. Its translation is CASRRTSGFSSYEQYF. Combining the CDR3 with reference TRBV28 and TRBJ2-7 gives the whole variable domain DVKVTQSSRYLVKRTGEKVFLECVQDMDHENMFWYRQDPGLGLRLIYFSYDVKMKEKGDIPEGYSVSREKKERFSLILESASTNQTSMYLCASRRTSGFSSYEQYFGPGTRLTVT.

J is TRBJ1-2 and V is TRBV10-3, with 9 bases that match TRBD1. J was trimmed by 7 bases and V by 2 bases; bases with no gene match: 2. Germline-derived CDR1 and CDR2 are ENHRY and SYGVKD. CDR3 length equals 13 residues. CDR3 DNA: TGTGCCATCAGTGAGGGGACAGGGTTTGGCTACACCTTC. Its protein is CAISEGTGFGYTF.

The genes are TRBV7-3 and TRBJ2-1; D may be TRBD2 (5 bases). Per germline, CDR1 SGHTA and CDR2 FQGTGA. The CDR3 loop spans 14 amino acids. V lost 7 bases and J 0 bases, leaving 10 bases between the germline ends. This CDR3 reads CASKAGSSYNEQFF. Written as DNA, the CDR3 is TGTGCCAGCAAGGCGGGTAGCTCCTACAATGAGCAGTTCTTC.

The chain couples TRBV23-1 to TRBJ2-1; weak D call: TRBD2 (5 bases). TRBV23-1 is an ORF; its function is uncertain. CDR3 length equals 16 residues. V lost 3 bases and J lost 3, with 15 bases in between. In nucleotides, the CDR3 is TGCGCCAGCAGTCATTTACCTAGCTCCTACTACAATGAGCAGTTCTTC. This sequence encodes CASSHLPSSYYNEQFF.

This clone was counted a few times. The rearrangement links TRBV19 to TRBJ2-1, with 7 bases matching TRBD1. From germline, CDR1 is LNHDA and CDR2 SQIVND (reference sequence). The V segment lost 9 bases and the J segment 8 bases; nucleotides outside the gene matches: 13. The CDR3 is made up of 14 amino acids. The CDR3 bases are TGTGCCAGGGAAGGTATAGGGGGCGAGTATGAGCAGTTCTTC. This translates into CAREGIGGEYEQFF.

The chain joins TRBV19 to TRBJ2-3; TRBD2 matches at 8 bases. CDR3 length: 17 residues. V gave up 6 bases and J gave up 2 bases; unmatched junction bases: 13. Germline-derived CDR1 and CDR2 are LNHDA and SQIVND (reference sequence). CDR3 nucleotides: TGTGCCAGTAGCCGGACCATAGGAGCGGGGGTCACAGATACGCAGTATTTT. Protein sequence: CASSRTIGAGVTDTQYF.

This chain links TRBV2 with TRBJ2-1; 8 positions match TRBD2. The germline V gene has CDR1 SNHLY and CDR2 FYNNEI. The V and J ends lost 4 bases and 4 bases, in that order; junction bases with no gene match: 12. This CDR3 is built from 17 residues. DNA of the CDR3: TGTGCCAGCAGTGGGGCCGGGGGGGGTATGTTGTACAATGAGCAGTTCTTC. Translating it yields CASSGAGGGMLYNEQFF.